The present T cell receptor beta chain was sequenced within a study of memory CD4+ T cells and cytomegalovirus serostatus. On the study more broadly: Healthy Belgian adult donors included about nine CMV-positive and 24 CMV-negative people.

Single viable CD3+CD4+CD8-CD45RO+ cells were sorted as the memory CD4+ T cells. CD4+ T cells were isolated by positive magnetic selection. V was pared by 1 base and J by 9 bases, with 13 bases between. This CDR3 is built from 15 residues. Germline CDR1 and CDR2: SGHTA and FQGNSA. In the study's own analysis: Out-of-frame sequences were removed, leaving about 2,300,000 distinct TCRbeta sequences. Assay: immunoSEQ multiplex PCR; the TCRdb copy retains only in-frame clones and omits some. The V and J calls and the clone size are those of that table, but D and trimming were determined from the DNA. The sample gives about 56,000 clones, around 80% of which show up once; around 0.4% is in the top ten.

This receptor was identified in an adult in good health and CMV-seronegative. Sequencing was performed on memory CD4+ T cells from blood. The chain recombines TRBV7-2 with TRBJ1-6, with D possibly being TRBD1 (5 bases). CDR3 residues: CASSLGPGLSSPLHF. The CDR3 bases are TGTGCCAGCAGCTTAGGTCCAGGGCTCAGTTCACCCCTCCACTTT.